One and the same sample provided the 22 T cell receptor beta chains below, sequenced in a study of early T cells in non-severe SARS-CoV-2 infection. MiXCR, run by TCRdb on the 5' RACE reads, gives a single entry per CDR3 protein. The sample has fewer than 40,000 distinct CDR3 sequences; approximately 6% are singletons. Sequences were obtained from whole blood. The receptors were gathered from an adult who was a healthcare worker with PCR-confirmed SARS-CoV-2 infection or an uninfected control (not recorded which).

This clonotype was found many times. The rearrangement uses TRBV7-9 and TRBJ2-7; 8 bases match TRBD1. CDR1 is SEHNR and CDR2 is FQNEAQ in the germline V gene (reference sequence). The CDR3 is 15 amino acids. The V segment lost 1 base and the J segment 5 bases; nucleotides outside the gene matches: 7. The CDR3 region is CASSLVGQGHDEQYF. CDR3 DNA: TGTGCCAGCAGCTTAGTTGGACAGGGTCATGACGAGCAGTACTTC.

The chain uses TRBV7-2 and TRBJ2-1; D is unresolved. The V and J ends lost 5 bases and 8 bases respectively, with 22 bases between them. The CDR3 is made up of 16 amino acids. Per the germline V gene, CDR1 is SGHTA and CDR2 is FQGNSA. The CDR3 sequence: CASSPPVSTPRDEQFF. The DNA for the CDR3 is TGTGCCAGCAGCCCCCCGGTCTCTACTCCCCGTGATGAGCAGTTCTTC.

This clonotype occurred many times. V gene TRBV12-3 or TRBV12-4 combines with J gene TRBJ2-5, with D perhaps given as TRBD1 or TRBD2 (5 bases each). V was pared by 3 bases and J by 5 bases, with 10 bases between. CDR3 length: 13 amino acids. The CDR3 protein is CASSFQEGETQYF. In DNA form, the CDR3 reads TGTGCCAGCAGTTTCCAAGAGGGGGAGACCCAGTACTTC.

The V call is TRBV28, the J call TRBJ2-5; no clear D gene. Trimming took 1 base from V and 0 from J, leaving 15 bases between them. The CDR3 length is 17 residues. The germline V gene has CDR1 MDHEN and CDR2 SYDVKM. CDR3: CASSLYTPGPDQETQYF. Written as DNA, the CDR3 is TGTGCCAGCAGTTTATACACGCCGGGCCCCGACCAAGAGACCCAGTACTTC. The variable domain in full, with the rest retrieved from reference TRBV28 and TRBJ2-5, is DVKVTQSSRYLVKRTGEKVFLECVQDMDHENMFWYRQDPGLGLRLIYFSYDVKMKEKGDIPEGYSVSREKKERFSLILESASTNQTSMYLCASSLYTPGPDQETQYFGPGTRLLVL.

This clonotype appeared many times. The chain combines TRBV29-1 with TRBJ1-1, with unresolved D. The CDR3 runs 13 residues. Trimming cost V 4 bases and J 0 bases, with 9 bases left between them. Germline-derived CDR1 and CDR2 are SQVTM and ANQGSEA. The CDR3 spells CSVGRELNTEAFF. The CDR3 nucleotides are TGCAGCGTTGGTCGGGAGTTGAACACTGAAGCTTTCTTT.

This clonotype was recorded many times. V gene TRBV10-3 combines with J gene TRBJ2-4, with 9 bases fitting TRBD1. Germline V gene data show CDR1 as ENHRY and CDR2 as SYGVKD. The CDR3 consists of 14 residues. J lost 8 bases, V lost 9 bases, and 11 bases had no gene match. The CDR3 loop is CAISFRDREDIQYF. The CDR3 DNA is TGTGCCATAAGCTTCCGGGACAGGGAGGACATTCAGTACTTC.

Ten or more counts support this clonotype. This rearrangement joins TRBV9 to TRBJ1-2, with a tentative D call TRBD1 (6 bases). The CDR3 has 15 residues. Germline V gives CDR1 SGDLS, CDR2 YYNGEE. The V end was cut by 3 bases, the J end by 4 bases, with 16 bases between. CDR3 sequence (DNA): TGTGCCAGCAGCGCACAGGGTTCGGCGGTCTATGGCTACACCTTC. Its protein is CASSAQGSAVYGYTF. The whole variable domain, filled in from reference TRBV9 and TRBJ1-2, reads DSGVTQTPKHLITATGQRVTLRCSPRSGDLSVYWYQQSLDQGLQFLIQYYNGEERAKGNILERFSAQQFPDLHSELNLSSLELGDSALYFCASSAQGSAVYGYTFGSGTRLTVV.

This clonotype was found many times. The gene calls are TRBV10-2 and TRBJ2-1, with 10 bases lining up with TRBD2. The CDR3 consists of 16 residues. After removal of 8 bases from V and 7 bases from J, the junction contained 14 bases not matched to a gene. Germline CDR1 WSHSY, CDR2 SAAADI. The CDR3 DNA reads TGCGCCAGCGCCTCTAGCGGGAGTATTACAGGAAATGAGCAGTTCTTC. This gives the protein CASASSGSITGNEQFF.

This clonotype has at least ten counts. The chain is built from TRBV29-1 and TRBJ2-2; 7 bases line up with TRBD1. This CDR3 is built from 16 residues. CDR1 SQVTM and CDR2 ANQGSEA come from the germline V gene. The trim removed 6 bases at V and 0 bases at J, leaving 10 bases unmatched. The CDR3 is CSVGSWQGANTGELFF. The DNA for the CDR3 is TGCAGCGTGGGGTCTTGGCAGGGGGCGAACACCGGGGAGCTGTTTTTT.

This clonotype was observed a few times. V and J are TRBV28 and TRBJ2-5; 8 nucleotides line up with TRBD2. J gave up 5 bases and V 7 bases, and 3 bases lay outside the gene matches. Germline values: CDR1 MDHEN, CDR2 SYDVKM. The CDR3 totals 12 residues. The DNA for the CDR3 is TGTGCCAGCAATAGCGGGGTTGAGACCCAGTACTTC. It codes for CASNSGVETQYF.

V is TRBV7-6 and J is TRBJ2-1; D is ambiguous. V lost 4 bases and J 7 bases, leaving 20 bases between the germline ends. The germline CDR1 and CDR2 sequences are SGHVS and FNYEAQ. CDR3 size: 16 residues. CDR3 bases: TGTGCCAGCAGCTCCCGGGTCGTCGGGTCCAATAATGAGCAGTTCTTC. Its protein product is CASSSRVVGSNNEQFF. The variable domain in full, completed from reference TRBV7-6 and TRBJ2-1, reads GAGVSQSPRYKVTKRGQDVALRCDPISGHVSLYWYRQALGQGPEFLTYFNYEAQQDKSGLPNDRFSAERPEGSISTLTIQRTEQRDSAMYRCASSSRVVGSNNEQFFGPGTRLTVL.

This clonotype was seen a few times. The chain is built from TRBV4-1 and TRBJ2-7, with D possibly being TRBD1 (5 bases). Trimming removed 5 bases at V and 2 bases at J, with 10 bases between. This CDR3 has 13 residues. CDR1 and CDR2 (germline): MGHRA, YSYEKL. CDR3 DNA: TGCGCCAGCAGCGCCAGGGTTACCTACGAGCAGTACTTC. As protein: CASSARVTYEQYF.

This clonotype has a count of ten or more. This chain links TRBV19 with TRBJ2-1; D remains unclear. This CDR3 has 14 residues. Trimming left V 5 bases short and J 9 bases short, with 17 bases between. The germline V gene encodes CDR1 LNHDA and CDR2 SQIVND (reference sequence). CDR3 region: CASSASPLSGEQFF. The CDR3 nucleotides read TGTGCCAGTAGTGCTTCACCCTTATCGGGTGAGCAGTTCTTC.

The count of this clonotype is one. This chain joins TRBV12-3 or TRBV12-4 and TRBJ2-3; 10 bases agree with TRBD2. V lost 5 bases to trimming and J lost 4 bases; unmatched junction nucleotides: 9. CDR3 length equals 16 residues. CDR3 DNA: TGTGCCAGCAGTCAGCTAGCGGGAGTACCGGCAGATACGCAGTATTTT. Its protein product is CASSQLAGVPADTQYF.

The sample holds many counts of this clonotype. V is TRBV11-2 and J is TRBJ2-1; D might be TRBD2 (5 bases). The CDR3 consists of 15 residues. Germline V lookup: CDR1 SGHAT, CDR2 FQNNGV. The V end lost 0 bases, the J end lost 10 bases, and 16 bases lay between the germline ends. The CDR3 region is CASSLDRRRFGEQFF. The DNA for the CDR3 is TGTGCCAGCAGCTTAGACCGGAGGCGTTTTGGCGAGCAGTTCTTC. The entire variable domain, with the rest obtained from reference TRBV11-2 and TRBJ2-1, is as follows: EAGVAQSPRYKIIEKRQSVAFWCNPISGHATLYWYQQILGQGPKLLIQFQNNGVVDDSQLPKDRFSAERLKGVDSTLKIQPAKLEDSAVYLCASSLDRRRFGEQFFGPGTRLTVL.

This clonotype occurred many times. The J gene is TRBJ1-5, the V gene TRBV20-1; TRBD1 might be the D (6 bases). CDR1 and CDR2 from the germline V gene are DFQATT and SNEGSKA (reference sequence). V was trimmed by 6 bases and J by 5 bases, leaving 17 bases between them. This CDR3 has 14 residues. The chain's CDR3 is CSAPNGGLYQPQHF. The DNA of the CDR3 is TGCAGTGCCCCCAACGGGGGCTTATATCAGCCCCAGCATTTT.

The sample holds many counts of this clonotype. This chain links TRBV2 with TRBJ2-3; no firm D call. V lost 2 bases to trimming and J lost 2 bases, with 2 bases between them. This CDR3 comprises 12 residues. CDR1 is SNHLY and CDR2 is FYNNEI in the germline V gene. The CDR3 protein is CASSEFTDTQYF. CDR3 nucleotides: TGTGCCAGCAGTGAATTCACAGATACGCAGTATTTT.

This chain connects TRBV6-5 to TRBJ1-6; no clear D. Germline V CDR1 and CDR2: MNHEY, SVGAGI. The CDR3 length is 13 residues. Trimming pared 0 bases from V and 8 bases from J, leaving 5 bases between. CDR3 sequence reads: CASSYSDYSPLHF. The CDR3 DNA follows: TGTGCCAGCAGTTACTCCGACTATTCACCCCTCCACTTT.

This clonotype occurred many times. The chain uses TRBV6-6 and TRBJ2-1; the match to TRBD2 covers 8 bases. Germline assignment: CDR1 MNHNY and CDR2 SVGAGI (reference sequence). This CDR3 spans 14 amino acids. The junction had 5 bases not matched to a gene; V was cut back by 8 bases and J by 2 bases. CDR3 sequence (DNA): TGTGCCAGCCAGATAGCGGGGACCTACAATGAGCAGTTCTTC. It specifies CASQIAGTYNEQFF.

This clonotype was picked up many times. This chain's CDR3 is CASSLLSGKDYNEQFF. DNA for the CDR3: TGTGCCAGCAGTTTACTGTCAGGGAAGGACTACAATGAGCAGTTCTTC. The genes are TRBV27 and TRBJ2-1, with D possibly TRBD1 on 5 matching bases. Germline lookup yields CDR1 MNHEY and CDR2 SMNVEV (reference sequence). V was trimmed by 2 bases and J by 3 bases, leaving 14 bases between them. The CDR3 has 16 amino acids.

This clonotype was picked up many times. This chain joins TRBV5-1 and TRBJ2-7; 9 positions match TRBD2. The CDR3 is made up of 17 amino acids. The germline CDR1 and CDR2 sequences are SGHRS and YFSETQ. V shed 3 bases and J 7 bases; nucleotides not matched to a gene: 17. The CDR3 bases are TGCGCCAGCAGCTCCACGGGACTAGCAGGAGCCTTTGGTGAGCAGTACTTC. This encodes CASSSTGLAGAFGEQYF.

This clonotype has at least ten counts. This chain uses TRBV30 with TRBJ2-1, with 8 bases aligning to TRBD2. The CDR3 extends over 15 amino acids. The germline gives CDR1 GTSNPN, CDR2 SVGIG (reference sequence). V gave up 4 bases and J gave up 0 bases; unmatched junction bases: 5. CDR3 residues: CAWITGTSSYNEQFF. The CDR3 bases are TGTGCCTGGATCACAGGGACTAGCTCCTACAATGAGCAGTTCTTC.